This T cell receptor (beta chain) appears in the sequencing data of a study of T cell clonotyping in hematopoietic cell transplantation. Study-wide results and limits: Few recipient clonotypes overlapped donors; over 95% were de novo at given depth. Recipient TCR diversity dropped after transplant; expanded clonotypes rose from day 30 to 180.

Details on this clone: Its specificity is unknown.

Samples: about 28 days before transplant, then days 30, 100 and 180 after. The assay was immunoSEQ multiplex PCR, and TCRdb's table has in-frame clones only and misses some. The sample holds thousands of clones; about 90% are singletons and the top ten take roughly 15%. The CDR3 consists of 17 residues. Per the germline V gene, CDR1 is MNHEY and CDR2 is SMNVEV (reference sequence). Germline trimming cut 4 bases from V and 6 bases from J; bases unmatched to any gene: 14. The sequencing here drew on peripheral blood mononuclear cells, taken 180 days after allogeneic stem cell transplant. This chain joins TRBV27 and TRBJ2-7; the match to TRBD1 covers 11 bases. The clonotype originates from a female patient in her fifties who had an allogeneic stem cell transplant from an unrelated donor, so the T cells may come from the graft donor. Some clones in this sample may be carry-over from other donors' samples. The CDR3 region has the DNA TGTGCCAGCAGTTACTACCCAGGACAGGGGGCTAGCAGCGAGCAGTACTTC. Translation gives CASSYYPGQGASSEQYF.